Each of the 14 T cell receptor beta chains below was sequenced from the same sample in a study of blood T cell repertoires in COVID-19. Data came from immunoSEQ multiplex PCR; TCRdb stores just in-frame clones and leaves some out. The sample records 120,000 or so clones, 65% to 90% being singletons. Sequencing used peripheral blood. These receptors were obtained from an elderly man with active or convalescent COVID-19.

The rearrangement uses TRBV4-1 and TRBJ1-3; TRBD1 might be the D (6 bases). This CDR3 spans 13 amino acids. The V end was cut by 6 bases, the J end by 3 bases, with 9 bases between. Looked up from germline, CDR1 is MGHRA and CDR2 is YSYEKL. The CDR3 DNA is TGCGCCAGCAGTCGGGACATTGGAAACACCATATATTTT. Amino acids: CASSRDIGNTIYF.

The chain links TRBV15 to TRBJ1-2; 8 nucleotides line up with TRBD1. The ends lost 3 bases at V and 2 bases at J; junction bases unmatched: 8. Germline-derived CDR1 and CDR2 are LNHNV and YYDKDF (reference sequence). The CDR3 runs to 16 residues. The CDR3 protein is CATSRGDRPDNYGYTF. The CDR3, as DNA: TGTGCCACCAGCAGGGGGGACAGGCCAGACAACTATGGCTACACCTTC.

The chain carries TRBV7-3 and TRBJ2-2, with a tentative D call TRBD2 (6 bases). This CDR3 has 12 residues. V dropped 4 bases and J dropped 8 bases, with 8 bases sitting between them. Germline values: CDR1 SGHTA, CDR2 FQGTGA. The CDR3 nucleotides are TGTGCCAGCAGCTCGGGACTTGGGGAGCTGTTTTTT. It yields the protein CASSSGLGELFF.

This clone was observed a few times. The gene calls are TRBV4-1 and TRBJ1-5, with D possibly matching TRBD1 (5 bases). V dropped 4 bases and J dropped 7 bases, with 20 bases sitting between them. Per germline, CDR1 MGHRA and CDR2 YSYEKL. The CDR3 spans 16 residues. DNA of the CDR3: TGCGCCAGCAGCCGAGGCGGGGGGGGAGATGGCCAGCCCCAGCATTTT. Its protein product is CASSRGGGGDGQPQHF.

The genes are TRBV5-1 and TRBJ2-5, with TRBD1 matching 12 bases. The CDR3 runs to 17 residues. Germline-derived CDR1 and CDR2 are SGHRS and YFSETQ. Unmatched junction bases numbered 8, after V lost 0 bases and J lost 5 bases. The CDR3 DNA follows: TGCGCCAGCAGCTTGGGTTCTGGGACAGGGGGCGCGGAGACCCAGTACTTC. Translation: CASSLGSGTGGAETQYF. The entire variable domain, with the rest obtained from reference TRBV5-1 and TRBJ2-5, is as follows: KAGVTQTPRYLIKTRGQQVTLSCSPISGHRSVSWYQQTPGQGLQFLFEYFSETQRNKGNFPGRFSGRQFSNSRSEMNVSTLELGDSALYLCASSLGSGTGGAETQYFGPGTRLLVL.

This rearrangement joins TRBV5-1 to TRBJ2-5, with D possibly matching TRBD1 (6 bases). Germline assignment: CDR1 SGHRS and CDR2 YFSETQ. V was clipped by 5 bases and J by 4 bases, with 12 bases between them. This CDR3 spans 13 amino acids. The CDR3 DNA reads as TGCGCCAGCAGTTATGGGGGCGGAGAGACCCAGTACTTC. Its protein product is CASSYGGGETQYF. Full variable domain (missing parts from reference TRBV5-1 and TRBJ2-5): KAGVTQTPRYLIKTRGQQVTLSCSPISGHRSVSWYQQTPGQGLQFLFEYFSETQRNKGNFPGRFSGRQFSNSRSEMNVSTLELGDSALYLCASSYGGGETQYFGPGTRLLVL.

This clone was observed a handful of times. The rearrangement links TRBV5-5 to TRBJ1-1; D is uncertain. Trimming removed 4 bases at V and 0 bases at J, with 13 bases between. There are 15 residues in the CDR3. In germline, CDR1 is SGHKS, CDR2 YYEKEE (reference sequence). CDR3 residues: CASSLDGLMNTEAFF. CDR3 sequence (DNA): TGTGCCAGCAGCCTAGACGGTCTCATGAACACTGAAGCTTTCTTT.

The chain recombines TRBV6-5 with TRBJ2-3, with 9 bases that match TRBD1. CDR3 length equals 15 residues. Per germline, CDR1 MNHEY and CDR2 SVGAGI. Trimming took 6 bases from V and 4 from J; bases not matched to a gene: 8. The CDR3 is CASSPGTGYSDTQYF. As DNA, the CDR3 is TGTGCCAGCAGCCCCGGGACAGGGTATTCAGATACGCAGTATTTT.

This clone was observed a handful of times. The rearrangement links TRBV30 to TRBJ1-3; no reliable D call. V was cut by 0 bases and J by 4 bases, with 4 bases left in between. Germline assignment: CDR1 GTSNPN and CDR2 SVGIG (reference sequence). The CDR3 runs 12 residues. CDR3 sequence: CAWSVGGNTIYF. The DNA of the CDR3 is TGTGCCTGGAGTGTCGGGGGAAACACCATATATTTT.

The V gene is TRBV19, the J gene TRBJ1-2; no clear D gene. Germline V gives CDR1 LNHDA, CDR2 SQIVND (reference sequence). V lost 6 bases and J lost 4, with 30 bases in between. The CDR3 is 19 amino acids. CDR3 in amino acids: CASSFETRLKSPKSYGYTF. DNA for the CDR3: TGTGCCAGTAGCTTTGAAACTAGGTTGAAATCTCCGAAGAGCTATGGCTACACCTTC. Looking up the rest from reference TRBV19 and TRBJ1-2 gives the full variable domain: DGGITQSPKYLFRKEGQNVTLSCEQNLNHDAMYWYRQDPGQGLRLIYYSQIVNDFQKGDIAEGYSVSREKKESFPLTVTSAQKNPTAFYLCASSFETRLKSPKSYGYTFGSGTRLTVV.

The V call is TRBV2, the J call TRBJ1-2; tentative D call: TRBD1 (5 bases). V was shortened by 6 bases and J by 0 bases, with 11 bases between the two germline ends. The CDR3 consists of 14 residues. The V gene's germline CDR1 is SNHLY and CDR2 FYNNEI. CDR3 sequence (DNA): TGTGCCAGCAGGGAGGGGCCAACTAACTATGGCTACACCTTC. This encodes CASREGPTNYGYTF.

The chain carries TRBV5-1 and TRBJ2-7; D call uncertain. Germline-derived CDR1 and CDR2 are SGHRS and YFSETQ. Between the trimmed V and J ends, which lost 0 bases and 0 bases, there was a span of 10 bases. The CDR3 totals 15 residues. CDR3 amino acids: CASSLVMSASYEQYF. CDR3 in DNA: TGCGCCAGCAGCTTGGTTATGAGCGCCTCCTACGAGCAGTACTTC.

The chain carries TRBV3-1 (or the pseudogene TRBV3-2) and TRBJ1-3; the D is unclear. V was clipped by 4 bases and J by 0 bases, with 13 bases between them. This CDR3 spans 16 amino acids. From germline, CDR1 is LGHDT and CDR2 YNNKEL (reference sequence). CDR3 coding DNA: TGTGCCAGCAGCCCAAACCCAAGTAGCTCTGGAAACACCATATATTTT. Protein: CASSPNPSSSGNTIYF.

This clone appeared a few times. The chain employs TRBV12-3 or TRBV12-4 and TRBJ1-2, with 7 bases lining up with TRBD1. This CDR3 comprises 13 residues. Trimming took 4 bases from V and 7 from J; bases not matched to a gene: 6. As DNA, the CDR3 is TGTGCCAGCAGTTCCCCAGGGGGTTTTGGCTACACCTTC. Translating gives CASSSPGGFGYTF.